The 19 T cell receptor beta chains presented below share a single source sample, sequenced in a study of cytomegalovirus exposure and HLA in healthy donors. In the PCR, 60 Vbeta and 13 Jbeta primers were used. The data were produced by immunoSEQ multiplex PCR, yet TCRdb's version contains in-frame clones alone and is incomplete. The table lists 130,000 to 150,000 clones, about four fifths of them singletons. Source material: PBMCs. The receptors were gathered from a man aged 25 to 45 in good health and CMV-seronegative.

This rearrangement joins TRBV4-2 to TRBJ2-7, with 11 bases identical to TRBD2. Germline V gene sequence: CDR1 LGHNA, CDR2 YNFKEQ. J gave up 3 bases and V 6 bases, and 10 bases lay outside the gene matches. The CDR3 loop spans 16 amino acids. Written as DNA, the CDR3 is TGTGCCAGCAGACTCCTAGGGACTAGCGGAATCTACGAGCAGTACTTC. It translates to CASRLLGTSGIYEQYF.

The chain links TRBV6-1 to TRBJ1-4; 8 nucleotides agree with TRBD1. The length of the CDR3 is 14 residues. V was clipped by 6 bases and J by 4 bases; unmatched bases: 4. Germline V gives CDR1 MNHNS, CDR2 SASEGT. The CDR3 loop reads CASRRGQVNEKLFF. The CDR3 nucleotides read TGTGCCAGCAGGAGGGGACAGGTTAATGAAAAACTGTTTTTT.

The rearrangement uses TRBV2 and TRBJ2-2, with 9 bases lining up with TRBD1. CDR1 SNHLY and CDR2 FYNNEI come from the germline V gene. This CDR3 has 16 residues. The V segment lost 3 bases and the J segment 7 bases; nucleotides outside the gene matches: 9. CDR3 sequence: CASSEGQGGWSGELFF. In DNA form, the CDR3 reads TGTGCCAGCAGTGAGGGACAGGGCGGCTGGAGCGGGGAGCTGTTTTTT.

This clone was picked up one time. The rearrangement links TRBV28 to TRBJ1-5; D may be TRBD1 (5 bases). V lost 6 bases to trimming and J lost 4 bases, with 13 bases between them. The CDR3 has 14 amino acids. The germline gives CDR1 MDHEN, CDR2 SYDVKM. The CDR3 DNA sequence: TGTGCCAGCAGCCTTCAGGAGGGGAATCAGCCCCAGCATTTT. Amino acid sequence: CASSLQEGNQPQHF.

V gene TRBV7-6 combines with J gene TRBJ1-5; D may be TRBD1 (6 bases). This CDR3 region has 15 residues. CDR1 and CDR2 (germline): SGHVS, FNYEAQ. V shed 5 bases and J shed 2 bases, with 13 bases lying between them. The CDR3 nucleotides read TGTGCCAGCAGCCCACAAGGGGGGGGCAATCAGCCCCAGCATTTT. This sequence encodes CASSPQGGGNQPQHF.

V usage is TRBV10-3 and J usage is TRBJ2-1, with TRBD2 matching 8 bases. Germline CDR1 is ENHRY and CDR2 is SYGVKD. V shed 4 bases and J 9 bases; nucleotides not matched to a gene: 11. The CDR3 is made up of 15 amino acids. CDR3 bases: TGTGCCATCAGTGGCTACAGCGGGGGATCGGGTGAGCAGTTCTTC. This gives the protein CAISGYSGGSGEQFF.

CDR3 sequence reads: CASSYLGTGGEQYF. The CDR3 nucleotides read TGTGCCAGCAGTTACTTGGGGACAGGGGGCGAGCAGTACTTC. The chain is built from TRBV6-5 and TRBJ2-7; 11 positions agree with TRBD1. Germline V gene data show CDR1 as MNHEY and CDR2 as SVGAGI. Trimming removed 1 base from V and 6 bases from J; junction bases left unmatched: 2. This CDR3 is built from 14 residues.

V is TRBV6-5 and J is TRBJ2-7, with 8 bases identical to TRBD2. The CDR3 consists of 15 residues. The germline V gene has CDR1 MNHEY and CDR2 SVGAGI. Trimming took 0 bases from V and 5 from J; bases not matched to a gene: 6. The chain's CDR3 is CASSYSLAGQHEQYF. The CDR3 DNA sequence: TGTGCCAGCAGTTACTCCCTAGCGGGTCAACACGAGCAGTACTTC.

The V call is TRBV7-6, the J call TRBJ2-3; D gene uncertain. The length of the CDR3 is 14 residues. V shed 5 bases and J shed 0 bases, with 9 bases lying between them. The V gene's germline CDR1 is SGHVS and CDR2 FNYEAQ. The CDR3 nucleotides read TGTGCCAGCAGCCTGAGTTTAAGCACAGATACGCAGTATTTT. Translated: CASSLSLSTDTQYF.

The chain carries TRBV5-1 and TRBJ2-3; 8 nucleotides line up with TRBD2. Unmatched junction bases numbered 7, after V lost 4 bases and J lost 3 bases. This CDR3 spans 15 amino acids. Per the germline V gene, CDR1 is SGHRS and CDR2 is YFSETQ. Here the CDR3 reads CASSTGGVRTDTQYF. The DNA for the CDR3 is TGCGCCAGCAGCACCGGGGGGGTTCGGACAGATACGCAGTATTTT.

The chain employs TRBV6-5 and TRBJ2-1; D is perhaps TRBD1 (5 bases). Trimming stripped 6 bases from V and 4 bases from J, with 13 bases between. Germline assignment: CDR1 MNHEY and CDR2 SVGAGI. This CDR3 is built from 14 residues. DNA for the CDR3: TGTGCCAGCAGCTCGACAGCCGGGTACAATGAGCAGTTCTTC. Amino acid sequence: CASSSTAGYNEQFF.

This clone was counted a few times. The chain combines TRBV10-3 with TRBJ2-1; the D gene is possibly TRBD2 (5 bases). Germline CDR1 is ENHRY and CDR2 is SYGVKD. This CDR3 is built from 11 residues. The V end was cut by 4 bases, the J end by 10 bases, with 8 bases between. The CDR3 loop is CAISGTGEQFF. As DNA, the CDR3 is TGTGCCATCAGTGGGACTGGCGAGCAGTTCTTC.

This chain uses TRBV28 with TRBJ2-7; a possible D gene is TRBD2 (6 bases). Per the germline V gene, CDR1 is MDHEN and CDR2 is SYDVKM. V was clipped by 8 bases and J by 2 bases, with 19 bases between them. This CDR3 is built from 15 residues. The DNA of the CDR3 is TGTGCCAGCCGATGGGCGGGGAGTGATGCCTACGAGCAGTACTTC. Translating gives CASRWAGSDAYEQYF.

The chain links TRBV6-1 to TRBJ1-4; D is ambiguous. This CDR3 contains 12 residues. The V gene lost 3 bases and the J gene lost 8 bases, with 7 bases spanning the gap. Germline assignment: CDR1 MNHNS and CDR2 SASEGT. The CDR3 loop reads CASSDSYEKLFF. CDR3 coding DNA: TGTGCCAGCAGTGACAGTTACGAAAAACTGTTTTTT.

In its sample, this clone was seen a few times. The rearrangement links TRBV19 to TRBJ1-5, with D unresolved. The ends were cut back, 6 bases at V and 2 bases at J, with 14 bases in the middle. The CDR3 totals 15 residues. Germline lookup yields CDR1 LNHDA and CDR2 SQIVND (reference sequence). This CDR3 is CASRGEGLGNQPQHF. DNA of the CDR3: TGTGCCAGTAGGGGAGAGGGTTTGGGCAATCAGCCCCAGCATTTT.

This chain links TRBV5-1 with TRBJ2-5; 8 bases are shared with TRBD2. This CDR3 spans 15 amino acids. V was pared by 4 bases and J by 2 bases, with 7 bases of the junction left unmatched. Germline lookup yields CDR1 SGHRS and CDR2 YFSETQ. The CDR3 protein is CASSVSSGAQETQYF. In DNA, the CDR3 is TGCGCCAGCAGCGTTAGTAGCGGGGCACAAGAGACCCAGTACTTC.

This clone was detected only once. The chain uses TRBV5-4 and TRBJ1-2; tentatively, D is TRBD1 (6 bases). The germline CDR1 and CDR2 sequences are SGHNT and YYREEE (reference sequence). The CDR3 spans 14 residues. V lost 4 bases to trimming and J lost 5 bases, with 15 bases between them. CDR3 amino acids: CASSPTGGGYGYTF. In DNA, the CDR3 is TGTGCCAGCAGCCCCACGGGGGGCGGATATGGCTACACCTTC.

Concerning this clone itself: Sequence at one end of the junction differs from germline and may be a read error. The genes are TRBV29-1 and TRBJ1-5; maybe TRBD1 (6 bases). Germline assignment: CDR1 SQVTM and CDR2 ANQGSEA. The CDR3 is 12 residues long. The CDR3 bases are TGCAGCGTTCAGGGCTTAGGACAGCCCCAGAATTTT. It codes for CSVQGLGQPQNF. The whole variable domain, remainder taken from reference TRBV29-1 and TRBJ1-5, is SAVISQKPSRDICQRGTSLTIQCQVDSQVTMMFWYRQQPGQSLTLIATANQGSEATYESGFVIDKFPISRPNLTFSTLTVSNMSPEDSSIYLCSVQGLGQPQNFGDGTRLSIL.

This clone has a single count. The genes are TRBV10-1 and TRBJ1-2; 8 bases map to TRBD1. The CDR3 sequence is 14 residues long. J was trimmed by 2 bases and V by 4 bases; bases with no gene match: 3. Germline loops: CDR1 WNHNN, CDR2 SYGVQD (reference sequence). DNA for the CDR3: TGCGCCAGCAGTGGACAGGGGACGAACTATGGCTACACCTTC. Translating it yields CASSGQGTNYGYTF.